This TCR beta chain was documented in a study of OX40 agonist ivuxolimab in advanced cancers. Background on the study: The study gave patients intravenous ivuxolimab at 0.01 to 10 mg/kg every 2 weeks. Study-level points and caveats: Some nonresponders also had low normalized T-cell clonal expansion.

Germline CDR1 reads SGHNT; CDR2 reads YYREEE (reference sequence). The CDR3 loop spans 15 amino acids. The ends were cut back, 4 bases at V and 2 bases at J, with 14 bases in the middle. This clone was counted a single time. Its specificity is unknown. Only in-frame clones appear in the TCRdb table, and some are missing; sequencing was by immunoSEQ multiplex PCR. The table lists about 77,000 clones, about 83% of them singletons. The J gene is TRBJ2-3, the V gene TRBV5-4; TRBD2 might be the D (6 bases). The source is an adult with an advanced solid tumor such as melanoma, head and neck, liver or kidney cancer. The sample here was CD4+ or CD8+ T cells sorted from blood, taken in a trial of the OX40 agonist ivuxolimab. The CDR3 nucleotides are TGTGCCAGCAGCGGCGGAGCGGGTTCCACAGATACGCAGTATTTT. Its translation: CASSGGAGSTDTQYF.